This is a list of T cell receptor beta chains from one sample in a study of shared clonotypes between healthy human individuals. Clones were read by immunoSEQ multiplex PCR, and TCRdb kept only the in-frame ones, dropping some. The sample records about 1.9 million clones, just under 95% being singletons. Sequencing used naive CD8+ T cells from PBMCs. The source is a man in his late teens or twenties in good health. Some clones in this sample may be carry-over from other donors' samples. CDR3s include the opening cysteine and the closing phenylalanine or tryptophan. The D gene is left open where the match is weak. Only part of the rows carry a size: once, few, many, or a class if the clone is expanded.

V	D	J	size	DNA	CDR3
TRBV6-1	TRBD1	TRBJ2-7	.	TGTGCCAGCAGTGAAGCACCACCGGACAGGGGGCTCTACGAGCAGTACTTC	CASSEAPPDRGLYEQYF
TRBV5-3	TRBD2	TRBJ2-2	.	TGTGCCAGAAGCCTAGCACGACGGGGACTAGAGGGCCCCGGGGAGCTGTTTTTT	CARSLARRGLEGPGELFF
TRBV27	TRBD2	TRBJ2-7	.	TGTGCCAGCAGTCCGCGGGGAACTAGCGGGAGCTACGAGCAGTACTTC	CASSPRGTSGSYEQYF
TRBV7-9	TRBD2	TRBJ2-5	.	TGTGCCAGCAGCTCCCGACTAGCGGGAGGACAAGAGACCCAGTACTTC	CASSSRLAGGQETQYF
TRBV9	TRBD2	TRBJ2-2	.	TGTGCCAGCAGCCTCTCTGAAGCGGGAGATCGGTGGGGGGAGCTGTTTTTT	CASSLSEAGDRWGELFF
TRBV9	.	TRBJ2-5	.	TGTGCCAGCAGCTCAAGAGGCGACCAACACTTC	CASSSRGDQHF
TRBV5-1	TRBD2	TRBJ2-1	.	TGCGCCAGCAGCTTGTCGACTAGCGTCTACAATGAGCAGTTCTTC	CASSLSTSVYNEQFF
TRBV11-2	.	TRBJ2-7	once	TGTGCCAGCAGCTTAGGTGGTCGCTACGAGCAGTACTTC	CASSLGGRYEQYF
TRBV5-6	.	TRBJ2-7	.	TGTGCCAGCAGCTTGGGACAACCCGGGACCCTTCACGCCTACGAGCAGTACTTC	CASSLGQPGTLHAYEQYF
TRBV9	TRBD2	TRBJ2-7	.	TGTGCCAGCAGCGTAGAGGGCGGGAGTATTTACGAGCAGTACTTC	CASSVEGGSIYEQYF
TRBV7-6	.	TRBJ2-1	once	TGTGCCAGCAGCTTATTGAATGAGCAGTTCTTC	CASSLLNEQFF
TRBV11-3	.	TRBJ2-7	.	TGTGCCAGCGCCGAGTTTGGGGGCGAGCAGTACTTC	CASAEFGGEQYF
TRBV28	.	TRBJ2-1	.	TGTGCCAGCAGTCCCCCAGAGGTAGCATTATATTCGGGTGAGCAGTTCTTC	CASSPPEVALYSGEQFF
TRBV7-8	.	TRBJ1-2	.	TGTGCCAGCAGCGCGAAGCTCGAGGGGGACTATGGCTACACCTTC	CASSAKLEGDYGYTF
TRBV27	.	TRBJ2-2	.	TGTGCCAGCAGTCCCCTCCGGACCGGGGAGCTGTTTTTT	CASSPLRTGELFF
TRBV19	.	TRBJ2-2	.	TGTGCCAGTAGTATTTACGAGAACACCGGGGAGCTGTTTTTT	CASSIYENTGELFF
TRBV6-1	.	TRBJ2-7	once	TGTGCCAGCAGTGAATGGGGTACAAGGCTCTTCTCCTACGAGCAGTACTTC	CASSEWGTRLFSYEQYF
TRBV28	.	TRBJ1-4	.	TGTGCCAGCAGCCCCTCCGAGGCGGGACAACCTAATGAAAAACTGTTTTTT	CASSPSEAGQPNEKLFF
TRBV7-9	.	TRBJ1-2	few	TGTGCCAGCAGCCCCACGGATTATGGCTACACCTTC	CASSPTDYGYTF
TRBV5-6	.	TRBJ2-3	.	TGTGCCAGCAGCCCTACGGGATATTCCCCGCGAAATACGCAGTATTTT	CASSPTGYSPRNTQYF
TRBV30	.	TRBJ1-1	.	TGTGCCTGGAGTGTGGGACTAGCGGGTTTCTTT	CAWSVGLAGFF
TRBV28	.	TRBJ1-5	once	TGTGCCAGCAGTTTACCCCAATCGGGCAATCAGCCCCAGCATTTT	CASSLPQSGNQPQHF
TRBV7-2	.	TRBJ1-5	.	TGTGCCAGCAGCCCCGGGAGGCGGGGTAGCAATCAGCCCCAGCATTTT	CASSPGRRGSNQPQHF
TRBV7-8	TRBD2	TRBJ2-1	.	TGTGCCAGCAGCTTAGATCTAGCGGGAATACACAATGAGCAGTTCTTC	CASSLDLAGIHNEQFF
TRBV11-3	.	TRBJ2-2	.	TGTGCCAGCAGCTTAGATAGGCAAGGGGCGCGTACCGGGGAGCTGTTTTTT	CASSLDRQGARTGELFF
TRBV5-1	TRBD2	TRBJ2-5	.	TGCGCCAGCAGCCCATCCTGGACTAGCGGGGTACAAGAGACCCAGTACTTC	CASSPSWTSGVQETQYF
TRBV7-9	TRBD2	TRBJ2-3	.	TGTGCCAGCAGCAGCCCCCTGAGGACTAGCGGGAGGACAGATACGCAGTATTTT	CASSSPLRTSGRTDTQYF
TRBV19	TRBD1	TRBJ2-7	once	TGTGCCAGTAGTATCCGGGACAGTCCCTACGAGCAGTACTTC	CASSIRDSPYEQYF
TRBV27	TRBD1	TRBJ1-1	.	TGTGCCAGCAGTTTATCACAGGGGATGAACACTGAAGCTTTCTTT	CASSLSQGMNTEAFF
TRBV28	TRBD1	TRBJ1-2	.	TGTGCCAGCAGTTTAGCAGGGGGCGGCCATGGCTACACCTTC	CASSLAGGGHGYTF
TRBV29-1	.	TRBJ2-7	.	TGCAGCGCCGGGGTAGTTGGGGCCTACGAGCAGTACTTC	CSAGVVGAYEQYF